The TCR beta chain under discussion was sequenced for a study of regulatory T cells in long-lasting Graves disease. For the study at large: Antithyroid drugs had been given to newly diagnosed Graves' patients for under 3 months. Study findings and constraints: Persistent patients shared more public clonotypes (approximately 2,700) than newly diagnosed patients (about 1,000). Gene preferences differed: TRBV28, TRBJ1-2, TRBJ2-5 in persistent cases.

TCR beta libraries were built with iRepertoire HTBI primers and Arm-PCR of CDR3 regions. MiXCR, run by TCRdb on the multiplex PCR reads, gives a single entry per CDR3 protein. This sample carries roughly 610,000 distinct CDR3 sequences, 15% to 20% of them seen once, and the ten largest clones take around 12%. CDR1 and CDR2 (germline): SGHDT, YYEEEE. V lost 2 bases, J lost 5 bases, and 7 bases lay in between. The CDR3 sequence is 13 residues long. This clonotype has only a few counts. Its antigen is not identified. Noted time point: newly diagnosed GD, antithyroid drugs for less than 3 months. The TCR library was made from RNA extracted from PBMCs. The same data also went into a second study, on T cells in Graves' hyperthyroidism and ophthalmopathy. That work contributes: Hyperthyroidism was newly diagnosed in patients aged 18 to 65 (duration under 2 months).

The V and J genes are TRBV5-6 and TRBJ1-4; D is unclear. The source of this sequence is a man between 18 and 29 years old with Graves disease. The specimen was peripheral blood mononuclear cells (PBMCs), collected at new diagnosis, from a patient treated with antithyroid drugs. DNA of the CDR3: TGTGCCAGCAGCTTAGGACTCAATGAAAAACTGTTTTTT. This codes for CASSLGLNEKLFF.